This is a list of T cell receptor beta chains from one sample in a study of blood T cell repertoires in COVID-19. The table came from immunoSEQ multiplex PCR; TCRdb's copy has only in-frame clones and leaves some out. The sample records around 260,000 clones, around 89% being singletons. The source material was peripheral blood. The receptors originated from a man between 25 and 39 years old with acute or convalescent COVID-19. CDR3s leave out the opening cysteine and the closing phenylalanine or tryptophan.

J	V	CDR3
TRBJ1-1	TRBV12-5	ASGNSGWEVAF
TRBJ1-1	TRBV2	ASSKGEGTEAF
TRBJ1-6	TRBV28	ASSRGQGASPLH
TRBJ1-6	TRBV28	ASSRDRNSPLH
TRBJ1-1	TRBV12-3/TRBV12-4	ASSFPGAEAF
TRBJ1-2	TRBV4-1	ASSQGTAIYFGYT
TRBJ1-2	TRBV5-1	ASSLGGANYGYT
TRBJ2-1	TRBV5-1	ASSQDSPYNEQF
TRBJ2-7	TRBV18	ASSPLAPGTGTYEQY
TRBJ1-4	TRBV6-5	ASTSDRVNEKLF
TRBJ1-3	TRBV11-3	ASSSGTGNTIY
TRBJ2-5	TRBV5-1	ASSSRLGSVETQY
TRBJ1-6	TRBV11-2	ASSLPLRGSPLH
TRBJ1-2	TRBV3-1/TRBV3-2	ASSQVGAVFYGYT
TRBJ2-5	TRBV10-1	ASSESTGQETQY
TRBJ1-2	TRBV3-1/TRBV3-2	ASSQQGTNYGYT
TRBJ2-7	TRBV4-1	ASSQDPPSGGASRSYEQY
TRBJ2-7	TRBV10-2	ASTGGQGRYEQY
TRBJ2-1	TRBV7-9	ASSLGFAATYNEQF
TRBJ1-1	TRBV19	ASKAGLTEAF
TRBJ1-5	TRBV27	ASSLTGDQPQH
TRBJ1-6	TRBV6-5	ASSYSGSSPLH
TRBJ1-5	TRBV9	ASSVGADTQPQH
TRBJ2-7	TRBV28	ASRDSVGGGISHEQY
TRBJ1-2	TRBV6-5	ASTSVYTNYGYT
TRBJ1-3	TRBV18	ASSLPGMNTIY
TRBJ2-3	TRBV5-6	ASSQEISGRATDTQY
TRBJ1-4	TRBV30	AWSVGSTNEKLF
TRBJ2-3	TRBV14	ASSQDKEFGWYSTDTQY
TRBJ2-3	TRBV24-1	ATSVFRGSVDTQY
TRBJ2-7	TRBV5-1	ASSATPQATYEQY
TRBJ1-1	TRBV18	ASSPLTGGNTEAF
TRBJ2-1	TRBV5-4	ASSLGSPSSYNEQF
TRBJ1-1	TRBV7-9	ASRRNEATEAF
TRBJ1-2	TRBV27	ASTPQGFYGYT
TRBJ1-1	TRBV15	ATSSKTGGNTEAF
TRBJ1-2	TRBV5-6	ASSARTGVGYT
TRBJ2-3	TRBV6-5	ASSPSTDTQY
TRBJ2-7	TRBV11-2	ASSVVEGPYEQY
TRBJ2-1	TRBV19	ATLRYNEQF
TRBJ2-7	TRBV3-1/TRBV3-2	ASSQSISGEQY
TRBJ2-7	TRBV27	ASSLVLDSPYEQY
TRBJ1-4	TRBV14	ASSPHAGQRNEKLF
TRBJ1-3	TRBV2	ASRTGLGNTIY
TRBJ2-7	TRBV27	ASSLRGSVAGFDEQY
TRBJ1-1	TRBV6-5	ASSYSRDRFTEAF
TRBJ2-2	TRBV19	ASRGGAGELF
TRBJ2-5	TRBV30	ASTLRGGFQETQY
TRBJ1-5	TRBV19	ASRTQGRRRNQPQH
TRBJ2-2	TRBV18	ASSPQLAGGPKAGELF
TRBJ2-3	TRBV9	ASSAAGLAGGAGTDTQY
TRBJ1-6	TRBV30	AWSVNPNSPLH
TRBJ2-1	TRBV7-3	ASSPRGGSSYNEQF
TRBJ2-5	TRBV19	ASSLAGSETQY
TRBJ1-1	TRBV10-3	ATGQGTNTEAF